The present TCR beta chain was sequenced within a study of cytomegalovirus exposure and HLA in healthy donors. The data were produced by immunoSEQ multiplex PCR, yet TCRdb's version contains in-frame clones alone and is incomplete. The sample lists 150,000 or so clones; more than 80% were seen once. The V segment lost 4 bases and the J segment 5 bases; nucleotides outside the gene matches: 12. The CDR3 is 18 amino acids. Germline V CDR1 and CDR2: MNHNS, SASEGT. The TCR sequence derives from a woman aged 25 to 39 in good health and CMV-seropositive. This sequence joins TRBV6-1 and TRBJ2-1, with 12 bases lining up with TRBD2. Sequencing used PBMCs. The CDR3: CASSGTSGAPNQNNEQFF. For the CDR3, the DNA is TGTGCCAGCAGTGGGACTAGCGGGGCACCAAACCAAAACAATGAGCAGTTCTTC.